The 7 T cell receptor beta chains below come from one sample, sequenced in a study of shared clonotypes between healthy human individuals. Method: immunoSEQ multiplex PCR; TCRdb's copy keeps in-frame clones and lacks some. The sample shows 2 million to 2.5 million clones, roughly 90% of them seen only once. Material: naive CD4+ T cells from PBMCs. Sample subset: CD45RA+ positively selected. The source of these receptors is a man between 18 and 35 years old in good health. Some clones in this sample may be carry-over from other donors' samples.

This rearrangement joins TRBV28 to TRBJ1-1; no clear D. V lost 5 bases and J lost 4, with 20 bases in between. Germline V gene data show CDR1 as MDHEN and CDR2 as SYDVKM. The CDR3 spans 16 residues. The CDR3 DNA sequence: TGTGCCAGCAGTGCCATCAAGGCGTCGGGAAGCACTGAAGCTTTCTTT. Translated, it gives CASSAIKASGSTEAFF.

This chain links TRBV12-2 with TRBJ1-1; TRBD1, the table's D call, lacks a check against the DNA. TRBV12-2 is designated a pseudogene. This CDR3 spans 14 amino acids. CDR3 amino acids: CASRLGQGITEAFF. The DNA of the CDR3 is TGTGCAAGTCGGCTTGGGCAGGGTATCACTGAAGCTTTCTTT.

The chain combines TRBV5-4 with TRBJ1-2; TRBD1 matches 9 bases. Germline CDR1 and CDR2: SGHNT and YYREEE (reference sequence). With 4 bases clipped from V and 5 bases from J, the junction kept 3 bases outside the gene matches. The CDR3 is 13 residues long. In DNA, the CDR3 is TGTGCCAGCAGCCACGGGACAGGGTATGGCTACACCTTC. The encoded protein is CASSHGTGYGYTF.

The chain employs TRBV9 and TRBJ2-2; 9 positions match TRBD1. CDR3 size: 16 residues. Germline CDR1 is SGDLS and CDR2 is YYNGEE. Trimming took 2 bases from V and 6 from J; bases not matched to a gene: 8. The CDR3 coding sequence is TGTGCCAGCAGCGTGATGGACAGGGGAGTATCCGGGGAGCTGTTTTTT. Translation: CASSVMDRGVSGELFF.

J is TRBJ2-5 and V is TRBV14, with D unresolved. Germline values: CDR1 SGHDN, CDR2 FVKESK. V lost 4 bases, J lost 2 bases, and 5 bases lay in between. CDR3 size: 12 residues. The chain's CDR3 is CASSRGQETQYF. The CDR3, as DNA: TGTGCCAGCAGCCGGGGACAAGAGACCCAGTACTTC. Supplemented by reference TRBV14 and TRBJ2-5, the full variable domain reads EAGVTQFPSHSVIEKGQTVTLRCDPISGHDNLYWYRRVMGKEIKFLLHFVKESKQDESGMPNNRFLAERTGGTYSTLKVQPAELEDSGVYFCASSRGQETQYFGPGTRLLVL.

This rearrangement joins TRBV11-3 to TRBJ2-1; D perhaps matches TRBD2 (5 bases). The CDR3 loop spans 14 amino acids. Germline V CDR1 and CDR2: SGHNT, YENEEA. V lost 4 bases to trimming and J lost 2 bases, with 9 bases between them. CDR3 DNA: TGTGCCAGCAGCTCCTCCGGGACCTACAATGAGCAGTTCTTC. Translated, it gives CASSSSGTYNEQFF.

V is TRBV10-3 and J is TRBJ2-2; possible D gene TRBD2, 6 bases. The CDR3 spans 13 residues. Trimming took off 6 bases at V and 9 bases at J, with 14 bases between the two ends. Germline V lookup: CDR1 ENHRY, CDR2 SYGVKD. The CDR3 here is CAISENRGRELFF. The CDR3 nucleotides read TGTGCCATCAGCGAAAATCGGGGGAGGGAGCTGTTTTTT.